The sequence of this T cell receptor beta chain was determined in a study of blood T cell repertoires in COVID-19 (dated by TCRdb to 2020 to 2022). Turning to the overall study: Samples covering the acute and convalescent phases of COVID-19 were provided by collaborators in the United States, Italy and Spain. A freely available public database, intended as a resource for researchers studying the immune response to SARS-CoV-2, is where the repertoires were released. The material from the prospective study consisted of cDNA or gDNA derived from T cells, B-cell-depleted T cells, or PBMCs. HLA class I and class II types, where available, came from metadata supplied by the sample provider rather than from assay-based typing. Nearly every sample came with metadata listing a de-identified subject ID, COVID-19 status, age in years and sex. The samples were drawn from two sources: the first 160 participants of the ongoing ImmuneRACE study, and approximately 1,300 subjects contributed by 6 global collaborators. The dataset comprised deeply sampled blood TCRbeta repertoires from subjects exposed to, actively infected with, or recovered from COVID-19.

TCRbeta CDR3 regions were amplified from genomic DNA using the immunoSEQ Assay, a bias-controlled multiplex PCR. Per the original workflow: Nucleated cell counts per sample were estimated from amplification of reference gene primers within the assay. To quantify the absolute abundance of each unique TCRbeta CDR3 rearrangement, sequence reads were collapsed and filtered. For each sample, productive Simpson clonality was calculated as the square root of Simpson's diversity index over productive rearrangements. Here the immuneACCESS table is served through TCRdb, limited to in-frame sequences with V and J called. Missing clones are a known gap in these copies; in checked studies unresolved V genes cover under half, and the rest lacks a known reason. V and J calls and clone size come straight from that table; D and trimming were deduced from the DNA. Across this sample there are under 350,000 clones, with approximately 86% seen only once. Roughly 4.2% of the sample goes to the ten largest clones.

This clone was counted a single time. Its target antigen remains unknown. Nothing much larger sits one base from this clone, and base qualities are not available. The paper as a whole reports these results and caveats: How much clinical and demographic metadata was included differed by source and by participant, and the metadata was provided uncurated.

Enrolling through a virtual design, the prospective study's participants ranged in age from roughly 18 to 100 years and lived across 24 United States geographic areas. In the prospective study, cohorts were assigned on the basis of participant-reported clinical history obtained from a screening survey and a study questionnaire. Mobile phlebotomists in the prospective study collected whole blood, serum and a nasopharyngeal or oropharyngeal swab from every participant. Prospective study participants could optionally give additional blood draws and questionnaires over an approximately two-month period. Before DNA extraction, prospective study blood samples were shipped either frozen or at room temperature. The material sequenced was PBMCs or T cells enriched from blood (not recorded which). This TCR derives from a woman aged 35 to 49 with acute COVID-19.

DNA sequence: TGTGCCAGCAGCTTAACCAAGGGACAGGGAGGGTCTCAGCCCCAGCATTTT. It translates as CASSLTKGQGGSQPQHF. The V and J genes are TRBV7-2 and TRBJ1-5, with 9 junctional bases fitting TRBD1. Trimming leaves V shorter by 2 bases and J shorter by 6 bases, with the junction holding 11 bases beyond the gene matches. The CDR3 starts with the cysteine, ends with the phenylalanine, and has 17 residues. Only CDR3 DNA remains: 51 bases, in frame from the first base. Sequences SGHTA (CDR1) and FQGNSA (CDR2) are obtained from the germline V gene.